The clone carrying this TCR beta chain was found once. Its antigen remains unidentified. These data originate in a study of spatial heterogeneity in lung cancer. Looking at the study overall: A consistent excess of beta-chain over alpha-chain sequences was detected. In tumor regions TCR transcript counts correlated strongly with a matched bulk RNA-seq T cell module score. Study-level points and caveats: Tracking of tumor mutation counts was seen in expanded intratumoral alpha and beta TCR counts.

Each TCR cDNA molecule bore a unique molecular identifier. MiXCR, applied by TCRdb to the 5' RACE reads, yields one record per CDR3 protein. The top ten clones hold 28% of a sample with some 9,800 distinct CDR3 sequences, around half of them seen once. V dropped 5 bases and J dropped 8 bases, with 10 bases sitting between them. Germline values: CDR1 SGHTA, CDR2 FQGTGA. This CDR3 has 13 residues. Time point meaning: sample taken at primary tumor resection. The 70 or so donors had untreated early-stage non-small cell lung cancer. Sequenced here: lung tumor tissue, sampled at surgery. The clonotype comes from a female donor with early-stage non-small cell lung cancer. The genes are TRBV7-3 and TRBJ1-6; no clear D. The CDR3 here is CASSQDGDSPLHF. CDR3 DNA sequence: TGTGCCAGCAGCCAAGATGGTGATTCACCCCTCCACTTT.